This TCR beta chain was sequenced during a study of blood T cells in healthy people across ages. Study results and caveats: Diversity was estimated from one million T cells, and these estimates were considered underestimates. In long-lived donors, naive CD4+ cell counts and diversity exceeded those of aged donors.

There are a few counts of this clonotype. Its antigen is currently unknown. Together with a sample-barcoded 5' primer, a J-beta primer mix was included in a second PCR lasting roughly 6 to 12 cycles. Each TCR beta cDNA got a 12-nucleotide random molecular identifier. TCRdb re-derived calls from the 5' RACE reads in MiXCR, one entry per CDR3 protein. The table includes about 800,000 distinct CDR3 sequences, about 25% detected once. There are 14 residues in the CDR3. Germline CDR1 and CDR2: SGHAT and FQNNGV. Trimming took 1 base from V and 3 from J, leaving 9 bases between them. These sequences were also reported in another study, on T cells of mothers and their children. That study adds: Donation involved three healthy Caucasian mothers and the six children that they had.

Sequencing used blood. The receptor was derived from a boy younger than 18 in good health. V gene TRBV11-2 combines with J gene TRBJ1-1; D not resolved. The CDR3 bases are TGTGCCAGCAGCTTAGGAGTCGGGGACACTGAAGCTTTCTTT. This gives the protein CASSLGVGDTEAFF.